Sequencing of this T cell receptor beta chain was carried out in a study of human T cells and chemical hapten exposure. Study background: Weekly diphenylcyclopropenone doses were given to patients' scalps across the approximately 24-week study. Patients, largely female, had alopecia areata, totalis or universalis. TCR yields per sample varied, mainly owing to small pooled library volume differences. Overall study findings and caveats: Significantly more large CDR3 similarity clusters arose among expanded TCRs than among controls.

In the case of this clonotype: What it binds is not known.

Time point specified: patch test 1, 2 weeks after DPC sensitization. Treatment denoted: therapeutic diphenylcyclopropenone sensitization with weekly scalp DPC. V shed 5 bases and J shed 0 bases, with 14 bases lying between them. CDR1 is SQVTM and CDR2 is ANQGSEA in the germline V gene. The CDR3 sequence is 14 residues long. In TCRdb, the RACE reads were re-called with MiXCR into one record per CDR3 protein. The table lists 300,000 to 450,000 distinct CDR3 sequences, approximately 4.4% of them singletons, with 2% to 2.5% in the top ten. The source is a woman aged 45-60 years with alopecia areata. Some clones in this sample may be carry-over from other donors' samples. Sequenced material: whole blood, taken in connection with sensitization to the hapten diphenylcyclopropenone (DPC). The V call is TRBV29-1, the J call TRBJ2-7; a possible D gene is TRBD1 (6 bases). CDR3 sequence reads: CSVIRDTSSYEQYF. For the CDR3, the DNA is TGCAGCGTTATCCGGGACACCTCCTCCTACGAGCAGTACTTC.